Listed below are T cell receptor beta chains from one sample, sequenced in a study of radiation and T cells in renal cell carcinoma. Data came from immunoSEQ multiplex PCR; TCRdb stores just in-frame clones and leaves some out. The sample has about 64,000 clones; around three quarters are singletons. This specimen was blood, taken from a patient whose treatment included radiotherapy and nephrectomy. The origin of the receptors is a man in his 60s with renal cell carcinoma. Both conserved end residues are trimmed from each CDR3.

v_gene,j_gene,CDR3aa
TRBV7-3,TRBJ1-1,ASSLWDMVNTEAF
TRBV5-4,TRBJ1-2,ASSSGERIGYT
TRBV30,TRBJ2-3,AWSVQGLTQY
TRBV29-1,TRBJ2-2,SVVQGPTGELF
TRBV19,TRBJ2-2,ASKTGASGSRELF
TRBV6-5,TRBJ1-2,ASRPGTDNYGYT
TRBV5-1,TRBJ1-2,ASSLAVVQGGYGYT
TRBV6-5,TRBJ1-1,ASSYDGANTEAF
TRBV6-6,TRBJ1-6,ASSPAESSPLH
TRBV18,TRBJ2-7,ASSRTQAYEQY
TRBV5-6,TRBJ2-1,ASSLVGTGDFTEQF
TRBV9,TRBJ2-5,ASSGTREGGETQY
TRBV9,TRBJ2-3,ASSERTAGGPALGTDTQY
TRBV5-5,TRBJ1-5,ASSPGPNQPQH
TRBV6-5,TRBJ2-3,ASRLLAGGTDTQY
TRBV10-3,TRBJ1-1,AISGTVNTEAF
TRBV20-1,TRBJ1-1,SAFGQGAF
TRBV6-6,TRBJ1-5,ASTRGGLQPQH
TRBV29-1,TRBJ1-2,SVQSLGGYGYT
TRBV11-2,TRBJ2-5,ASSLEPQETQY
TRBV11-2,TRBJ1-1,ASRQIDREKNTEAF
TRBV21-1,TRBJ1-1,ASSKGDLDEAF
TRBV27,TRBJ2-2,ASSFRTSGPTGELF
TRBV19,TRBJ1-2,ASSLRDRGSYGYT
TRBV19,TRBJ1-6,ASSVGGLGSLH
TRBV7-2,TRBJ2-1,ASSLAGLAHEQF
TRBV10-1,TRBJ1-4,ASSETRGVNEKLF
TRBV16,TRBJ1-1,ASSGQGRNTEAF
TRBV6-5,TRBJ1-2,ASSWTEGFYGYT
TRBV19,TRBJ1-5,ASRTPYSNQPQH
TRBV15,TRBJ2-3,ATSRDRRSTDTQY
TRBV7-9,TRBJ1-1,ASSLGGGTNTEAF
TRBV4-2,TRBJ2-2,ASSQQTPPASGELF
TRBV29-1,TRBJ2-3,SVWASGADTQY
TRBV5-5,TRBJ1-6,ASSWDSGNSPLH
TRBV5-8,TRBJ2-5,ASSPGSPGETQY